This is a list of T cell receptor beta chains from one sample in a study of blood T cell repertoires in COVID-19. Sequencing was performed with immunoSEQ multiplex PCR; in TCRdb, only in-frame clones are kept and a portion is missing. The table includes 85,000 to 110,000 clones, approximately 86% detected once. The specimen sequenced was peripheral blood. Receptor source: a human donor in a cohort sampled during active COVID-19. The conserved cysteine and the conserved F or W are not part of the CDR3 here.

>TRBV2
ASTPGGQATYEQY
>TRBV11-3
ASSSLKSPTGSTEAF
>TRBV2
ASRLRGTGHGYT
>TRBV4-1
ASRKGQGNEKLF
>TRBV7-9
ASSLAATGTEAF
>TRBV7-9
ASSLWGEFNTEAF
>TRBV28
ASSPRTSVRQF
>TRBV5-6
ASSATGVVYGYT
>TRBV7-2
ASSFDRGADTQY
>TRBV19
ASRRTGGPNTGELF
>TRBV11-2
ASTRTTSNTGELF
>TRBV5-1
ASSQQQTNYGYT
>TRBV19
ASQNGGVLNYGYT
>TRBV4-3
ASSQEWQGGQPQH
>TRBV30
AWRGQSNYGYT
>TRBV28
ASRRRTLGGAGAF
>TRBV29-1
SVEEGRGAPAEAF
>TRBV7-2
ASTPRRGGETQY
>TRBV2
ASSLSRLAGGEETQY
>TRBV6-1
ASSEVTGLPYEQY
>TRBV30
AWSATDTQY
>TRBV21-1
ASSKVGREINTGELF
>TRBV2
ASSSSGQGTGELF
>TRBV18
ASSPSGGAYEQY
>TRBV18
ASSPNPGTATYEQY
>TRBV5-1
ASSLELSGGNRYEQY
>TRBV4-3
ASSQDGGKGNEKLF
>TRBV4-2
ASSQDGQARDIQY
>TRBV19
ASMDSAEAF
>TRBV5-1
ASSGPGTGPLDEQF
>TRBV19
ASSILGPDRASNQPQH
>TRBV6-5
ASSYSGRGQETQY
>TRBV30
AWSSYQGRFNQPQH
>TRBV5-6
ASSRTGYSYGYT
>TRBV29-1
SVAQGRGSPLH
>TRBV10-3
AISGGQGRSNTEAF
>TRBV19
ASSMHRGSSGGELF
>TRBV5-6
ASSLGGLYEQY
>TRBV4-2
ASSHTPTGDQPQH
>TRBV5-1
ASSLLERSYEQY
>TRBV5-1
ASSQIPGLAATGELF
>TRBV7-2
ASSPLSGSGSGELF
>TRBV11-3
ASSLNGRAGEQF
>TRBV6-5
ASSRRATNEKLF
>TRBV7-8
ASSPRGESISNQPQH
>TRBV28
ASSPGQGTYEQY
>TRBV30
ASLRGEGTGELF
>TRBV2
ASRQGARQETQY
>TRBV30
AFDRGKNHEQY
>TRBV3-1/TRBV3-2
ASRTSGSRDEQF
>TRBV19
ASRRTGGGSYNSPLH
>TRBV29-1
SVEAIGADTQY
>TRBV5-1
ASSAPDRDTTDTQY
>TRBV19
ASSIQGIGTEAF
>TRBV7-2
ASSLQGQGLLQPQH
>TRBV3-1/TRBV3-2
ASSPRTGAFVEQY
>TRBV10-3
AISESTSGRGEQF